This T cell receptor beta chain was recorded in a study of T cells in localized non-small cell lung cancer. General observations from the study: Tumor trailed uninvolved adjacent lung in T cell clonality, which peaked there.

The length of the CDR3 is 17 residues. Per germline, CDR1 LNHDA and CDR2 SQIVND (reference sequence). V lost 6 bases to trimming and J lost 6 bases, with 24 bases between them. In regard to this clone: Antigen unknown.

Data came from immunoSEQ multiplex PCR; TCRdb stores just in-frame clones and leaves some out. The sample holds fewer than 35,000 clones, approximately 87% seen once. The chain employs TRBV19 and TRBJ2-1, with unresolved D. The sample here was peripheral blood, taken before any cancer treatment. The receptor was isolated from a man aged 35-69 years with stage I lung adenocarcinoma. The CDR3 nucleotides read TGTGCCAGTAGCCCACCTGGGAAGGCCTTCCAGTCCAATGAGCAGTTCTTC. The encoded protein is CASSPPGKAFQSNEQFF.